This T cell receptor (beta chain) was recorded in a study of T-cell memory formation after mild COVID-19. As for the study in general: Each donor largely had its own TCR clusters. Study outcomes and limitations: SARS-CoV-2 specificity was not confirmed for second-wave clones peaking on day 37. Pre-infection memory carried some responding clones, suggesting that cross-reactive memory joined.

A word on this clonotype: Its cognate antigen is unknown.

V lost 5 bases, J lost 9 bases, and 18 bases stayed unmatched. CDR3 length: 17 amino acids. The germline V gene has CDR1 SGHTA and CDR2 FQGNSA. From 5'RACE with constant-segment primers came TCR alpha and TCR beta cDNA libraries that carried sample barcodes and UMIs. Each CDR3 protein gets one entry after TCRdb re-called the 5' RACE reads with MiXCR. The sample lists a few hundred thousand distinct CDR3 sequences; around 30% were seen once. The specimen was PBMCs or a T cell subset sorted from them (not recorded which). This chain uses TRBV7-2 with TRBJ2-1; TRBD2 matches at 8 bases. The source is an adult woman who had mild COVID-19 (a few samples of this study predate the infection). Cell type and time point are not known. CDR3 nucleotides: TGTGCCAGCAGCCCCTTCGGGGGACTAGGGGCGCGAGGTGAGCAGTTCTTC. Its protein product is CASSPFGGLGARGEQFF. Supplemented by reference TRBV7-2 and TRBJ2-1, the full variable domain reads GAGVSQSPSNKVTEKGKDVELRCDPISGHTALYWYRQSLGQGLEFLIYFQGNSAPDKSGLPSDRFSAERTGGSVSTLTIQRTQQEDSAVYLCASSPFGGLGARGEQFFGPGTRLTVL.